This T cell receptor beta chain was retrieved from a study of shared clonotypes between healthy human individuals. Study in general: The donors, two women and a few men, were aged 18 to 49. Study-level findings and limits: When naive CD4 clonotypes were compared across several donors, approximately 5% were shared.

Details on this clone: Its specificity is not known.

The authors split each subset's genomic DNA evenly across several immunoSEQ plates. The authors' processing: ImmunoSEQ yielded junction-only sequences lacking quality scores, so filtering differed. TCRdb keeps only in-frame clones here, not all; method: immunoSEQ multiplex PCR. Clone size and the V and J calls come from that table; the DNA yielded D and trimming. Here the sample spans some 2 million clones, 90% to 95% being singletons. The sample taken for sequencing was naive CD4+ T cells sorted from blood. Subset described: CD45RA+ positively selected. The sequence derives from a man younger than 30 in good health.

This CDR3 is CASSHAQGGQGSPLHF. The CDR3 DNA is TGTGCCAGCAGCCACGCCCAAGGGGGACAGGGCTCACCCCTCCACTTT. The rearrangement joins TRBV2 to TRBJ1-6, with 9 positions matching TRBD1. The V gene end was trimmed by 6 bases and the J gene end by 10 bases; junction bases not matched to a gene: 13. The V gene's germline CDR1 is SNHLY and CDR2 FYNNEI. The CDR3 loop spans 16 amino acids.